One and the same sample provided the 2 T cell receptor beta chains below, sequenced in a study of blood T cells in healthy people across ages. With a J-beta primer mix and a sample-barcoded 5' primer, a second PCR ran about 7 to 11 cycles. TCRdb fed the 5' RACE reads into MiXCR, producing one record per CDR3 protein. Seen here are 1.5 million to 2 million distinct CDR3 sequences, roughly 28% observed once, and the top ten hold about 8%. Sequenced material: blood. The source is a woman in her 30s in good health.

In its sample, this clonotype was seen a few times. The chain links TRBV19 to TRBJ2-7, with 9 bases fitting TRBD2. CDR1 LNHDA and CDR2 SQIVND come from the germline V gene (reference sequence). J was trimmed by 6 bases and V by 4 bases; bases with no gene match: 4. The CDR3 is 13 residues long. The chain's CDR3 is CASSTGLAIEQYF. In DNA form, the CDR3 reads TGTGCCAGTAGTACAGGACTAGCGATCGAGCAGTACTTC. Full variable domain (outside the CDR3, taken from reference TRBV19 and TRBJ2-7): DGGITQSPKYLFRKEGQNVTLSCEQNLNHDAMYWYRQDPGQGLRLIYYSQIVNDFQKGDIAEGYSVSREKKESFPLTVTSAQKNPTAFYLCASSTGLAIEQYFGPGTRLTVT.

The genes are TRBV12-3 or TRBV12-4 and TRBJ1-1, with D uncertain. Trimming took off 3 bases at V and 5 bases at J, with 10 bases between the two ends. The CDR3 is 13 amino acids. CDR3 sequence: CASSFRGSTEAFF. In nucleotides, the CDR3 is TGTGCCAGCAGTTTCCGTGGATCGACTGAAGCTTTCTTT.